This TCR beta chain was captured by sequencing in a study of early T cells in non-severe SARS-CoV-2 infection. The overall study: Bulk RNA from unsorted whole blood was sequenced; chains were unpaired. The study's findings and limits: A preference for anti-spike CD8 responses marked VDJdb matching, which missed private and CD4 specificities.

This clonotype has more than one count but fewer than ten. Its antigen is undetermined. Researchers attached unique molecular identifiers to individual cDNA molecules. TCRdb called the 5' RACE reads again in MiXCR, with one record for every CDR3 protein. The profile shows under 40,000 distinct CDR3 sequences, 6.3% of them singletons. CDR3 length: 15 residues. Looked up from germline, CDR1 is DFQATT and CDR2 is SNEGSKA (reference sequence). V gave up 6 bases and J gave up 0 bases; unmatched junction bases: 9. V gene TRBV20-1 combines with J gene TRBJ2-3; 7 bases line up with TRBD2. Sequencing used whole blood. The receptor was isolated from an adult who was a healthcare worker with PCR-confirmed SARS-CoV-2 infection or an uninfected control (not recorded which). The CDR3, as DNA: TGCAGTGCGACTCCCCCTAGCGGAAGCACAGATACGCAGTATTTT. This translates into CSATPPSGSTDTQYF.